The next 20 T cell receptor beta chains were all read from a single sample in a study of response to subunit inactivated influenza vaccine. TCRdb re-analysed the RT-PCR reads in MiXCR, keeping a single row per CDR3 protein. The table records about 700,000 distinct CDR3 sequences, roughly 13% of them present only once. Material: PBMCs from blood, obtained 14 days before vaccination. These TCRs come from a man aged 45 to 65 who received an inactivated influenza vaccine.

This clonotype was recorded a few times. J is TRBJ2-2 and V is TRBV7-2, with 10 bases matching TRBD2. CDR3 length: 15 amino acids. Looked up from germline, CDR1 is SGHTA and CDR2 is FQGNSA. Germline trimming cut 5 bases from V and 5 bases from J; bases unmatched to any gene: 5. CDR3 nucleotide sequence: TGTGCCAGCAGCCTCTTACTAGCGGGGACCGGGGAGCTGTTTTTT. Protein sequence: CASSLLLAGTGELFF.

V and J are TRBV11-2 and TRBJ2-1; D is undetermined. Trimming took off 9 bases at V and 0 bases at J, with 18 bases between the two ends. CDR3 length: 16 residues. The germline gives CDR1 SGHAT, CDR2 FQNNGV. The CDR3 here is CARSLARVISYNEQFF. DNA of the CDR3: TGTGCCAGGAGCCTTGCACGAGTGATCTCCTACAATGAGCAGTTCTTC.

The rearrangement links TRBV6-6 to TRBJ1-1; possibly TRBD1 for D (6 bases). This CDR3 is 13 amino acids long. CDR1 and CDR2 from the germline V gene are MNHNY and SVGAGI (reference sequence). V was pared by 6 bases and J by 6 bases, with 14 bases between. In DNA form, the CDR3 reads TGTGCCAGCAGGGAGGGGGGTCTGCCTGAAGCTTTCTTT. It translates to CASREGGLPEAFF.

In its sample, this clonotype was seen many times. This chain connects TRBV12-3 or TRBV12-4 to TRBJ1-1, with D perhaps matching TRBD1 (5 bases). This CDR3 is built from 15 residues. Trimming pared 6 bases from V and 4 bases from J, leaving 18 bases between. The CDR3 DNA reads TGTGCCAGCAGCCCTGGGACCCTGGGGAGCACTGAAGCTTTCTTT. Translated, it gives CASSPGTLGSTEAFF.

The sample holds many counts of this clonotype. The chain uses TRBV29-1 and TRBJ2-2, with D perhaps given as TRBD1 or TRBD2 (5 bases each). V dropped 4 bases and J dropped 7 bases, with 10 bases sitting between them. The CDR3 length is 12 residues. Germline V gene sequence: CDR1 SQVTM, CDR2 ANQGSEA. The CDR3 nucleotides read TGCAGCGTTGGAGGGGATAGCGGGGAGCTGTTTTTT. Its translation is CSVGGDSGELFF.

This clonotype showed up many times. V gene TRBV7-2 combines with J gene TRBJ2-1, with D perhaps TRBD2 (6 bases). In germline, CDR1 is SGHTA, CDR2 FQGNSA. The V end lost 1 base, the J end lost 7 bases, and 17 bases lay between the germline ends. This CDR3 comprises 16 residues. CDR3 sequence (DNA): TGTGCCAGCAGCTTAGATTGGTGGAGGGATAGGAATGAGCAGTTCTTC. It specifies CASSLDWWRDRNEQFF.

This clonotype occurred many times. The V and J genes are TRBV29-1 and TRBJ2-1, with D perhaps TRBD1 or TRBD2 (5 bases each). Trimming shortened V by 7 bases and J by 7 bases, and 17 bases separated the two germline ends. This CDR3 contains 13 residues. Germline CDR1 and CDR2: SQVTM and ANQGSEA. DNA for the CDR3: TGCAGCGCAAGGGGAGCAGACGGAAATGAGCAGTTCTTC. Translating gives CSARGADGNEQFF.

The count of this clonotype is one. This CDR3 is CSVENPPDQRGTDTQYF. The CDR3, as DNA: TGCAGCGTTGAGAACCCACCCGACCAGCGGGGGACAGATACGCAGTATTTT. This chain uses TRBV29-1 with TRBJ2-3; 8 bases align to TRBD2. Losses at the gene ends were 3 bases for V and 3 bases for J; bases not matched to a gene: 14. This CDR3 region has 17 residues. The germline V gene encodes CDR1 SQVTM and CDR2 ANQGSEA.

This clonotype has just a few counts. The CDR3 bases are TGTGCCAGCAGCTTACAGGTCCACAATGAGCAGTTCTTC. Translation gives CASSLQVHNEQFF. The chain recombines TRBV7-2 with TRBJ2-1; D not resolved. V was clipped by 2 bases and J by 5 bases, with 7 bases between them. The CDR3 is 13 amino acids. From germline, CDR1 is SGHTA and CDR2 FQGNSA.

The chain recombines TRBV29-1 with TRBJ2-1; unclear D gene. This CDR3 contains 12 residues. Trimming cost V 2 bases and J 7 bases, with 9 bases left between them. Germline CDR1 SQVTM, CDR2 ANQGSEA. CDR3 sequence: CSVEYGSNEQFF. The CDR3 bases are TGCAGCGTTGAATATGGTTCGAATGAGCAGTTCTTC.

This clonotype was counted many times. The V gene is TRBV4-1, the J gene TRBJ2-5; D unclear. The CDR3 extends over 15 amino acids. Trimming left V 1 base short and J 1 base short, with 10 bases between. CDR1 is MGHRA and CDR2 is YSYEKL in the germline V gene. The CDR3, as DNA: TGCGCCAGCAGCCAAGTAGGGCACTTCCAAGAGACCCAGTACTTC. Amino acids: CASSQVGHFQETQYF.

The chain uses TRBV5-1 and TRBJ1-1; D gene uncertain. Germline loops: CDR1 SGHRS, CDR2 YFSETQ. The germline V and J ends were trimmed by 1 base and 8 bases, with 15 bases remaining between them. The CDR3 length is 14 residues. CDR3 DNA sequence: TGCGCCAGCAGCTTGCCCGGGTCCTCGTGGGAAGCTTTCTTT. Translation gives CASSLPGSSWEAFF. Looking up the rest from reference TRBV5-1 and TRBJ1-1 gives the full variable domain: KAGVTQTPRYLIKTRGQQVTLSCSPISGHRSVSWYQQTPGQGLQFLFEYFSETQRNKGNFPGRFSGRQFSNSRSEMNVSTLELGDSALYLCASSLPGSSWEAFFGQGTRLTVV.

The chain employs TRBV15 and TRBJ2-5; TRBD1 is a possible D gene (5 bases). The CDR3 is made up of 14 amino acids. CDR1 and CDR2 (germline): LNHNV, YYDKDF (reference sequence). V lost 5 bases and J lost 1, with 11 bases in between. The CDR3 region is CATSATGFQETQYF. CDR3 coding DNA: TGTGCCACCAGCGCTACAGGTTTCCAAGAGACCCAGTACTTC.

The CDR3 DNA reads as TGCAGCTCGACTAGCGGGGGCCCGGAGACCCAGTACTTC. This gives the protein CSSTSGGPETQYF. The chain combines TRBV29-1 with TRBJ2-5; 12 bases are a match to TRBD2. The CDR3 has 13 residues. Germline V lookup: CDR1 SQVTM, CDR2 ANQGSEA. Germline trimming cut 8 bases from V and 5 bases from J; bases unmatched to any gene: 6.

This clonotype was detected many times. The chain joins TRBV15 to TRBJ1-5, with D maybe TRBD1 (5 bases). The germline CDR1 and CDR2 sequences are LNHNV and YYDKDF (reference sequence). V lost 0 bases and J lost 6, with 9 bases in between. The CDR3 totals 14 residues. CDR3 DNA sequence: TGTGCCACCAGCAGAGACAGGGTGGGTCAGCCCCAGCATTTT. The encoded protein is CATSRDRVGQPQHF. The variable domain in full, completed from reference TRBV15 and TRBJ1-5, reads DAMVIQNPRYQVTQFGKPVTLSCSQTLNHNVMYWYQQKSSQAPKLLFHYYDKDFNNEADTPDNFQSRRPNTSFCFLDIRSPGLGDTAMYLCATSRDRVGQPQHFGDGTRLSIL.

The rearrangement links TRBV7-8 to TRBJ2-1; possible D gene TRBD2, 6 bases. The CDR3 consists of 13 residues. V dropped 6 bases and J dropped 15 bases, with 21 bases sitting between them. Germline V lookup: CDR1 SGHVS, CDR2 FQNEAQ. CDR3 sequence reads: CASRPAGMTRMFF. The DNA for the CDR3 is TGTGCCAGCAGACCCGCCGGGATGACTAGAATGTTCTTC.

This clonotype has more than one count but fewer than ten. This rearrangement joins TRBV11-2 to TRBJ2-6; no reliable D call. The germline CDR1 and CDR2 sequences are SGHAT and FQNNGV. The CDR3 sequence is 18 residues long. V lost 5 bases, J lost 2 bases, and 19 bases lay in between. CDR3 nucleotide sequence: TGTGCCAGCAGCCCATTGGAATTGTGGAAAACTGGGGCCAACGTCCTGACTTTC. Its protein is CASSPLELWKTGANVLTF.

This clonotype was seen ten or more times. One end of the junction varies from germline; a read error may be responsible. This chain connects TRBV5-1 to TRBJ2-1, with 7 bases that match TRBD2. The germline V gene encodes CDR1 SGHRS and CDR2 YFSETQ. The CDR3 has 13 residues. The DNA for the CDR3 is TGCGCCAGCAGCTTGGCCTCTAGCGGTAATGAGCTTTTC. Amino acids: CASSLASSGNELF.

In this sample, this clonotype turned up many times. The chain links TRBV12-3 or TRBV12-4 to TRBJ2-1; weak D call: TRBD2 (6 bases). The CDR3 loop spans 14 amino acids. Trimming cost V 7 bases and J 5 bases, with 15 bases left between them. The CDR3 sequence is CASTTGRTHNEQFF. CDR3 nucleotides: TGTGCCAGCACTACCGGGAGAACCCACAATGAGCAGTTCTTC.

This clonotype was seen a handful of times. The genes are TRBV4-1 and TRBJ1-5; D uncertain. Germline values: CDR1 MGHRA, CDR2 YSYEKL. Trimming left V 1 base short and J 1 base short, with 8 bases between. The CDR3 is 15 amino acids. CDR3 nucleotide sequence: TGCGCCAGCAGCCAAGTCCGGGGAAGCAATCAGCCCCAGCATTTT. As protein: CASSQVRGSNQPQHF.